This T cell receptor beta chain was documented in a study of human T cells and chemical hapten exposure. The time point was: healthy volunteer bleed at 2 weeks. The authors' total RNA extraction used unfractionated whole blood. CDR3 length: 13 amino acids. Trimming took 5 bases from V and 9 from J, leaving 14 bases between them. Germline assignment: CDR1 MNHEY and CDR2 SVGEGT. With respect to this clonotype: Antigen: not known.

Study-level findings and limits: Unchanged with DPC sensitization were TCRs above 1 in 1000 frequency.

The authors' processing: Sample TCR totals centred on a median of about 92,000, ranging about 20,000 to 700,000. MiXCR, applied by TCRdb to the RACE reads, yields one record per CDR3 protein. In this record, the V and J calls reflect TCRdb's handling and not the investigators' own analysis. The top ten hold 1.6% of the sample, which has some 50,000 distinct CDR3 sequences, about 4.5% seen once. The material sequenced was whole blood. The chain has TRBV6-2 or TRBV6-3 and TRBJ1-5; a possible D gene is TRBD1 (6 bases). This clonotype originated in a female donor in good health. Some clones in this sample may be carry-over from other donors' samples. The chain's CDR3 is CASSLTRGWPQHF. CDR3 sequence (DNA): TGTGCCAGCAGTCTCACCAGGGGTTGGCCCCAGCATTTT.